This T cell receptor beta chain originates from a study of T cell responses to AZD1222 COVID-19 vaccine. The method was immunoSEQ multiplex PCR; TCRdb's version includes in-frame clones alone and lacks a portion of them. This table has about 76,000 clones, roughly 80% appearing once. V lost 7 bases, J lost 3 bases, and 12 bases stayed unmatched. The CDR3 totals 15 residues. Germline loops: CDR1 MNHEY, CDR2 SVGAGI. Points from the study as a whole: Baseline antibody screening turned up just a handful of seropositive AZD1222 recipients.

Concerning this clone: Its specificity is unknown.

The sequenced sample was peripheral blood, obtained 28 days after the second dose of the MenACWY control vaccine. The genes are TRBV6-5 and TRBJ2-7; 7 bases are a match to TRBD2. This clonotype originated in an adult who received the MenACWY meningococcal vaccine as a control. CDR3 bases: TGTGCCAGCACGGCTCCTGGCGGGGGTTTCTACGAGCAGTACTTC. This translates into CASTAPGGGFYEQYF.